The rows below give T cell receptor beta chains drawn from one sample of a study of blood T cells in healthy people across ages. Each CDR3 protein is one row after TCRdb ran MiXCR on the 5' RACE reads. This sample has around 1,600,000 distinct CDR3 sequences, with roughly 43% found just once. Input material: blood. The receptors here all came from a woman younger than 30 in good health. The CDR3 runs from the conserved cysteine through the conserved F or W. D genes are given only for firm matches. Clone size is shown for a subset of rows, as once, few, many or a class of expanded clone.

j_gene | abundance | d_gene | v_gene | CDR3aa | CDR3nt
TRBJ2-5 | once | - | TRBV12-3/TRBV12-4 | CASSFWVRTQETQYF | TGTGCCAGCAGTTTCTGGGTCAGAACACAAGAGACCCAGTACTTC
TRBJ1-1 | few | - | TRBV7-9 | CASSSDRTVNTEAFF | TGTGCCAGCAGCTCCGACCGGACAGTGAACACTGAAGCTTTCTTT
TRBJ1-6 | few | TRBD1 | TRBV5-6 | CASSLIRTGVNSPLHF | TGTGCCAGCAGCTTGATTCGGACAGGGGTAAATTCACCCCTCCACTTT
TRBJ1-4 | - | - | TRBV12-3/TRBV12-4 | CASSNRATNEKLFF | TGTGCCAGCAGTAACAGGGCAACTAATGAAAAACTGTTTTTT
TRBJ1-4 | - | - | TRBV15 | CATSTVWGGGPTEKLFF | TGTGCCACCAGCACTGTTTGGGGCGGGGGGCCTACTGAAAAACTGTTTTTT
TRBJ1-3 | once | - | TRBV6-6 | CASSTDPGSGNTIYF | TGTGCCAGCAGTACTGACCCCGGCTCTGGAAACACCATATATTTT
TRBJ2-7 | - | - | TRBV20-1 | CSARWQGSIEQYF | TGCAGTGCTAGGTGGCAGGGTTCTATCGAGCAGTACTTC
TRBJ2-7 | - | TRBD1 | TRBV25-1 | CASSRRQGTIYEQYF | TGTGCCAGCAGTAGGCGACAGGGGACCATCTACGAGCAGTACTTC
TRBJ2-7 | - | TRBD2 | TRBV15 | CATRGLAYEQYF | TGTGCCACCAGAGGACTAGCCTACGAGCAGTACTTC
TRBJ2-5 | - | TRBD2 | TRBV27 | CASREGLGMWNEQYF | TGTGCCAGCAGAGAGGGACTAGGTATGTGGAATGAGCAGTACTTC
TRBJ2-3 | - | - | TRBV29-1 | CSVGPLLNTVRGTDTQYF | TGCAGCGTCGGACCTTTACTGAATACAGTGAGGGGCACAGATACGCAGTATTTT
TRBJ2-7 | - | - | TRBV4-3 | CASSHLEGTYEQYF | TGCGCCAGCAGCCACCTGGAGGGGACCTACGAGCAGTACTTC
TRBJ1-2 | few | - | TRBV7-9 | CASSRDTSYGYTF | TGTGCCAGCAGTCGGGACACAAGCTATGGCTACACCTTC
TRBJ2-5 | many | - | TRBV29-1 | CSVVRETQYF | TGCAGCGTTGTGAGGGAGACCCAGTACTTC
TRBJ2-3 | - | TRBD1 | TRBV15 | CATAWRDRYTDTQYF | TGTGCCACCGCGTGGCGGGACAGGTACACAGATACGCAGTATTTT
TRBJ2-1 | few | - | TRBV7-9 | CALSLGASVGEQFF | TGTGCCCTTAGTCTCGGAGCCTCAGTCGGTGAGCAGTTCTTC
TRBJ2-7 | - | - | TRBV6-2/TRBV6-3 | CASSYGREWNEQYF | TGTGCCAGCAGTTACGGGCGGGAATGGAATGAGCAGTACTTC
TRBJ2-1 | few | - | TRBV20-1 | CSATADYNEQFF | TGCAGTGCTACGGCAGATTACAATGAGCAGTTCTTC
TRBJ1-1 | - | - | TRBV27 | CASRRPRGTKAFF | TGTGCCAGCAGGCGTCCCCGGGGCACTAAAGCTTTCTTT
TRBJ1-2 | few | TRBD1 | TRBV7-9 | CASSSPQGVNYGYTF | TGTGCCAGCAGCTCCCCTCAGGGGGTGAACTATGGCTACACCTTC
TRBJ1-2 | - | - | TRBV5-5 | CASSLGTVWSNANYGYTF | TGTGCCAGCAGCTTGGGTACTGTGTGGAGCAACGCTAACTATGGCTACACCTTC
TRBJ2-7 | - | - | TRBV4-1 | CASSQDVSGYEQYF | TGCGCCAGCAGCCAAGACGTCTCTGGCTACGAGCAGTACTTC
TRBJ2-3 | - | - | TRBV6-2/TRBV6-3 | CISGQSSTDTQYF | TGTATCAGCGGACAGTCTAGCACAGATACGCAGTATTTT
TRBJ1-5 | - | - | TRBV10-3 | CAISESNTGQPQHF | TGTGCCATCAGTGAGTCGAACACGGGGCAGCCCCAGCATTTT
TRBJ2-3 | few | - | TRBV7-9 | CASSPRPHTTTDTQYF | TGTGCCAGCAGCCCTAGACCGCACACAACCACAGATACGCAGTATTTT
TRBJ1-6 | - | - | TRBV10-3 | CAISDTGINSPLHF | TGTGCCATCAGTGACACAGGGATAAATTCACCCCTCCACTTT
TRBJ2-7 | many | TRBD1 | TRBV12-3/TRBV12-4 | CASSRGGDRVRNEQYF | TGTGCCAGCAGCCGTGGTGGGGACAGGGTCAGGAACGAGCAGTACTTC
TRBJ2-1 | - | TRBD1 | TRBV24-1 | CATSDSGGANRNEQFF | TGTGCCACCAGTGATTCAGGGGGCGCAAACAGGAATGAGCAGTTCTTC
TRBJ2-4 | many | - | TRBV20-1 | CSASQGINIQYF | TGCAGTGCTAGCCAGGGGATAAACATTCAGTACTTC
TRBJ1-1 | - | - | TRBV15 | CATSRDLGGMNTEAFF | TGTGCCACCAGCAGAGATCTAGGGGGGATGAACACTGAAGCTTTCTTT
TRBJ1-2 | - | - | TRBV9 | CASSVGPAENPILRNYGYTF | TGTGCCAGCAGCGTAGGTCCGGCAGAAAACCCGATACTACGAAACTATGGCTACACCTTC
TRBJ2-3 | - | TRBD1 | TRBV4-3 | CASSQRRDRYTDTQYF | TGCGCCAGCAGCCAGCGCCGGGACAGGTACACAGATACGCAGTATTTT
TRBJ2-1 | - | - | TRBV7-8 | CASSLERARGYYNEQFF | TGTGCCAGCAGCTTAGAGAGGGCTCGAGGGTACTACAATGAGCAGTTCTTT
TRBJ2-3 | - | - | TRBV20-1 | CSAPNPSTDTQYF | TGCAGTGCTCCGAACCCTAGCACAGATACGCAGTATTTT
TRBJ2-1 | few | - | TRBV4-3 | CASSQQPSGPYNEQFF | TGCGCCAGCAGCCAGCAACCTAGTGGCCCCTACAATGAGCAGTTCTTC
TRBJ2-6 | few | - | TRBV9 | CASSVDPGLSANVLTF | TGTGCCAGCAGCGTAGATCCAGGGCTTTCGGCCAACGTCCTGACTTTC
TRBJ1-6 | - | - | TRBV29-1 | CSVTLGGGTNSPPHF | TGCAGCGTGACGTTGGGAGGGGGGACAAATTCACCCCCCCACTTT
TRBJ2-5 | - | TRBD1 | TRBV20-1 | CSAPYRGNEQYF | TGCAGTGCTCCCTACAGGGGGAATGAGCAGTACTTC
TRBJ1-1 | few | - | TRBV4-3 | CASSQDRGLSEAFF | TGCGCCAGCAGCCAAGACAGGGGATTGTCTGAAGCTTTCTTT
TRBJ1-2 | - | - | TRBV7-9 | CASRLSGSNYGYTF | TGTGCCAGCAGGCTTTCAGGGAGTAACTATGGCTACACCTTC
TRBJ1-1 | - | - | TRBV6-2/TRBV6-3 | CASNTPPGTSYMNTEAFF | TGTGCCAGCAATACGCCCCCCGGCACCTCCTACATGAACACTGAAGCTTTCTTT
TRBJ2-3 | - | TRBD2 | TRBV7-9 | CASSPTASAGPTDTQYF | TGTGCCAGCAGCCCCACCGCTTCAGCGGGACCCACAGATACGCAGTATTTT
TRBJ2-5 | few | TRBD1 | TRBV5-1 | CASSRGQAPGTQYF | TGCGCCAGCAGTCGAGGACAGGCCCCTGGGACCCAGTACTTC
TRBJ1-2 | once | - | TRBV4-1 | CASSQADTFYGYTF | TGCGCCAGCAGCCAGGCAGACACCTTCTATGGCTACACCTTC
TRBJ1-4 | - | - | TRBV20-1 | CSAKEYGEKLFF | TGCAGTGCTAAGGAGTACGGTGAAAAACTGTTTTTT
TRBJ2-3 | few | - | TRBV24-1 | CATSDPRGGEGKDTQYF | TGTGCCACCAGTGATCCGAGGGGGGGGGAAGGTAAAGATACGCAGTATTTT
TRBJ2-1 | few | TRBD2 | TRBV7-9 | CASRPREDSYNEQFF | TGTGCCAGCAGACCCCGGGAGGACTCCTACAATGAGCAGTTCTTC
TRBJ1-4 | - | - | TRBV4-3 | CASSQDGARGNEKLFF | TGCGCCAGCAGCCAAGACGGGGCCAGGGGCAATGAAAAACTGTTTTTT
TRBJ1-1 | - | - | TRBV6-5 | CASTHKGMNTEAFF | TGTGCCAGCACTCACAAGGGGATGAACACTGAAGCTTTCTTT
TRBJ2-3 | many | - | TRBV20-1 | CSAIGVVADTQYF | TGCAGTGCTATAGGGGTAGTCGCTGATACGCAGTATTTT
TRBJ2-1 | - | TRBD2 | TRBV6-2/TRBV6-3 | CASSALIAGENNEQFF | TGTGCCAGCAGTGCCTTGATTGCGGGGGAGAACAATGAGCAGTTCTTC
TRBJ2-1 | - | TRBD2 | TRBV28 | CASSSTGTRNPPVNEQFF | TGTGCCAGCAGTTCGACCGGGACTAGAAACCCACCCGTGAATGAGCAGTTCTTC